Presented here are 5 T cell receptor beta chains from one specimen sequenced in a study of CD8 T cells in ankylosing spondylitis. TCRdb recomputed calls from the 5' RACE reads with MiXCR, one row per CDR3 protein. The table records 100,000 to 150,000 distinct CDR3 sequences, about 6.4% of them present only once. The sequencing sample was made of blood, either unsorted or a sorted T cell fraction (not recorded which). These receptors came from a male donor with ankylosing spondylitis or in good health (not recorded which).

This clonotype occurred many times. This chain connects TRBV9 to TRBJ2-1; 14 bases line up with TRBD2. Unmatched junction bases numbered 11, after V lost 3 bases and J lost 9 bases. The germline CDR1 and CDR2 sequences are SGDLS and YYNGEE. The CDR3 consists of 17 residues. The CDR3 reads CASSERTSGGPGGEQFF. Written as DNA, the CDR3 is TGTGCCAGCAGCGAACGGACTAGCGGGGGGCCAGGGGGTGAGCAGTTCTTC.

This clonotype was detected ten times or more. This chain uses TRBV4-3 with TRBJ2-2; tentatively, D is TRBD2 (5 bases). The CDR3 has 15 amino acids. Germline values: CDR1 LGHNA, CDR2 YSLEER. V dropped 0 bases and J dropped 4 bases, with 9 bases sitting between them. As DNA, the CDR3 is TGCGCCAGCAGCCAAGATCTTCGGGGCACCGGGGAGCTGTTTTTT. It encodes CASSQDLRGTGELFF.

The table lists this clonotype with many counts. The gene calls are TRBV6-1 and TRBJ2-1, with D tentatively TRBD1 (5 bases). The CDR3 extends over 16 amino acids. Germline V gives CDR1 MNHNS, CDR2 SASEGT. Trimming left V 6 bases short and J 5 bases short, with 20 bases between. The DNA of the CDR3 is TGTGCCAGCAGCCAGGTTGGAGACAGTAATCACAATGAGCAGTTCTTC. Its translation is CASSQVGDSNHNEQFF.

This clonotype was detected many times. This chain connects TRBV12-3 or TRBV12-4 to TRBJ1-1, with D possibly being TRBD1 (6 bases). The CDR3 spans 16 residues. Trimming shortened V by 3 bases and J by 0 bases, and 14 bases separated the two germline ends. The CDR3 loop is CASSLGWQGLNTEAFF. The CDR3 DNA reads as TGTGCCAGCAGTTTGGGGTGGCAGGGGCTGAACACTGAAGCTTTCTTT.

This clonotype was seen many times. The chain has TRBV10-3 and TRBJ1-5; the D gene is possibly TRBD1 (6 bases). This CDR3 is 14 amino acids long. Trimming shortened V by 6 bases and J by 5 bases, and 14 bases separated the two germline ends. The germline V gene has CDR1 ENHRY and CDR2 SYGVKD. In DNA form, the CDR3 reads TGTGCCATCAGCATGACAGGAATTGATCAGCCCCAGCATTTT. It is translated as CAISMTGIDQPQHF.